These T cell receptor beta chains were read from a single sample in a study of cytomegalovirus exposure and HLA in healthy donors. Clones were read by immunoSEQ multiplex PCR, and TCRdb kept only the in-frame ones, dropping some. The repertoire holds fewer than 250,000 clones, with 65% to 80% as singletons. Sequencing was done on a sample of PBMCs. These receptors came from a man younger than 45 in good health and CMV-seropositive. Each CDR3 is given with its conserved first and last residue. Each record gives: clone size, CDR3 length, D gene, J gene, V gene, CDR3 protein, CDR3 DNA. The D gene is left open where the match is weak. Clone size, where shown, is once, few, many, or a class for clones that have expanded.

abundance: .; len: 12; d_gene: TRBD1; j_gene: TRBJ1-4; v_gene: TRBV10-3; CDR3aa: CATGQGGEKLFF; CDR3nt: TGTGCCACCGGACAGGGAGGGGAAAAACTGTTTTTT
abundance: .; len: 14; d_gene: TRBD1; j_gene: TRBJ1-2; v_gene: TRBV15; CDR3aa: CATSRGQGASGYTF; CDR3nt: TGTGCCACCAGTAGAGGACAGGGGGCATCTGGCTACACCTTC
abundance: few; len: 11; d_gene: .; j_gene: TRBJ2-7; v_gene: TRBV6-5; CDR3aa: CASSSHYEQYF; CDR3nt: TGTGCCAGCAGTTCCCACTACGAGCAGTACTTC
abundance: .; len: 12; d_gene: .; j_gene: TRBJ2-7; v_gene: TRBV29-1; CDR3aa: CSVITDSYEQYF; CDR3nt: TGCAGCGTTATTACCGACAGTTACGAGCAGTACTTC
abundance: .; len: 13; d_gene: .; j_gene: TRBJ1-1; v_gene: TRBV14; CDR3aa: CASTPSVRADAFF; CDR3nt: TGTGCCAGCACTCCGAGCGTCCGCGCTGATGCTTTCTTT
abundance: .; len: 16; d_gene: .; j_gene: TRBJ2-3; v_gene: TRBV7-6; CDR3aa: CASSHNRRVKSDTQYF; CDR3nt: TGTGCCAGCAGCCACAACAGGCGAGTTAAGTCAGATACGCAGTATTTT
abundance: .; len: 13; d_gene: .; j_gene: TRBJ1-1; v_gene: TRBV10-3; CDR3aa: CAINTGVDTEAFF; CDR3nt: TGTGCCATCAACACAGGTGTGGACACTGAAGCTTTCTTT
abundance: .; len: 13; d_gene: TRBD1; j_gene: TRBJ2-1; v_gene: TRBV9; CDR3aa: CASSLRQGDEQFF; CDR3nt: TGTGCCAGCAGCCTCAGACAGGGCGATGAGCAGTTCTTC
abundance: .; len: 14; d_gene: TRBD2; j_gene: TRBJ2-1; v_gene: TRBV19; CDR3aa: CASSIDRLAGEQFF; CDR3nt: TGTGCCAGTAGTATAGACCGACTAGCAGGAGAGCAGTTCTTC
abundance: .; len: 15; d_gene: TRBD2; j_gene: TRBJ2-1; v_gene: TRBV5-8; CDR3aa: CASSFYLPGGNEQFF; CDR3nt: TGTGCCAGCAGCTTTTACCTCCCGGGGGGCAATGAGCAGTTCTTC
abundance: .; len: 16; d_gene: .; j_gene: TRBJ2-1; v_gene: TRBV28; CDR3aa: CASRPPGADGYNEQFF; CDR3nt: TGTGCCAGCAGACCCCCAGGGGCGGACGGTTACAATGAGCAGTTCTTC
abundance: .; len: 13; d_gene: TRBD1; j_gene: TRBJ2-1; v_gene: TRBV10-3; CDR3aa: CAMSRDRNNEQFF; CDR3nt: TGTGCCATGTCCCGGGACAGGAACAATGAGCAGTTCTTC
abundance: .; len: 17; d_gene: .; j_gene: TRBJ2-5; v_gene: TRBV7-6; CDR3aa: CASSLIPGSRLQETQYF; CDR3nt: TGTGCCAGCAGCTTAATTCCAGGATCCCGGCTCCAAGAGACCCAGTACTTC
abundance: many; len: 16; d_gene: .; j_gene: TRBJ2-3; v_gene: TRBV4-3; CDR3aa: CASSPTGAILTDTQYF; CDR3nt: TGCGCCAGCAGCCCCACAGGTGCCATTCTCACAGATACGCAGTATTTT